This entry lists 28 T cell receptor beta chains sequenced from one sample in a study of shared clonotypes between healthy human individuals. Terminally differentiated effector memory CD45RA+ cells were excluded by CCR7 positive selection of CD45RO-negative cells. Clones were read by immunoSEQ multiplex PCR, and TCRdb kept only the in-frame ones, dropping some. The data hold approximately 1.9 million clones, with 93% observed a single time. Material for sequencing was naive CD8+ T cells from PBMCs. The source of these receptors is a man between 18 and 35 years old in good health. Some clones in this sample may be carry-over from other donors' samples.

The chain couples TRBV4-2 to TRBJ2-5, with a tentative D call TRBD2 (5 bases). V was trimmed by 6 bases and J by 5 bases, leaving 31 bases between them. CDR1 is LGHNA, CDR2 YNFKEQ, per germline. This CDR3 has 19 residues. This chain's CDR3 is CASSRVWGAEVEFEETQYF. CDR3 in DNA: TGTGCCAGCAGTCGAGTGTGGGGAGCGGAGGTAGAGTTTGAGGAGACCCAGTACTTC.

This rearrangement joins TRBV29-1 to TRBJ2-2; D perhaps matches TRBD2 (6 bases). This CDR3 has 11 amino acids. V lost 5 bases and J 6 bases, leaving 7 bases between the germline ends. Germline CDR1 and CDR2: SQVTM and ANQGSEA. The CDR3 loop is CSVPSAGELFF. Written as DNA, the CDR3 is TGCAGCGTTCCTAGCGCCGGGGAGCTGTTTTTT.

This CDR3 reads CASSLSPGGEAFF. The CDR3, as DNA: TGTGCCAGCAGTTTATCTCCAGGGGGGGAAGCTTTCTTT. The J gene is TRBJ1-1, the V gene TRBV28; 7 bases fit TRBD1. Germline V lookup: CDR1 MDHEN, CDR2 SYDVKM. The CDR3 sequence is 13 residues long. V was clipped by 1 base and J by 8 bases; unmatched bases: 4.

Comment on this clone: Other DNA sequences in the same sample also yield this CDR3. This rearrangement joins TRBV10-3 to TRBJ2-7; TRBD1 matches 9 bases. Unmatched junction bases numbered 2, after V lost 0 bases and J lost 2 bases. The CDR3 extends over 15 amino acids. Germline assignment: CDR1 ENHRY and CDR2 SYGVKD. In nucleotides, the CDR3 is TGTGCCATCAGTGAGTCGGACAGGGGAACCTACGAGCAGTACTTC. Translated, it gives CAISESDRGTYEQYF.

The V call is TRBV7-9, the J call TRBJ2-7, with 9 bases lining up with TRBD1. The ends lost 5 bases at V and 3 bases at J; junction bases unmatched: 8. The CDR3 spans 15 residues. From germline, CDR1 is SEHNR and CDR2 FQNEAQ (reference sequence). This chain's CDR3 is CASSLPGQGDYEQYF. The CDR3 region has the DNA TGTGCCAGCAGCCTACCGGGACAGGGAGACTACGAGCAGTACTTC.

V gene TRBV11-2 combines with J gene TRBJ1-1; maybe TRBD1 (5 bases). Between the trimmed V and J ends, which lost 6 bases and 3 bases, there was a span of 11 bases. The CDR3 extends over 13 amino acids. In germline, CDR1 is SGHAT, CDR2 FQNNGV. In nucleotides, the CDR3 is TGTGCCAGCAGGGCAGGGTGGGACACTGAAGCTTTCTTT. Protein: CASRAGWDTEAFF.

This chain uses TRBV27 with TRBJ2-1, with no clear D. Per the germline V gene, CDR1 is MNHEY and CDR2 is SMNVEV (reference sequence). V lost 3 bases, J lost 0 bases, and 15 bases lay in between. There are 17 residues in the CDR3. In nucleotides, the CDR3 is TGTGCCAGCAGTTTGGGCCCCCTGGGGTTCTCCTACAATGAGCAGTTCTTC. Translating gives CASSLGPLGFSYNEQFF.

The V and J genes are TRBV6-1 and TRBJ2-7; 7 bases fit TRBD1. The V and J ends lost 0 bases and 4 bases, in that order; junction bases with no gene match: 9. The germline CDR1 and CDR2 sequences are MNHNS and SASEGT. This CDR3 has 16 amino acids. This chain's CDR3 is CASSEAAWTGVYEQYF. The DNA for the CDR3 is TGTGCCAGCAGTGAAGCGGCATGGACAGGTGTATACGAGCAGTACTTC.

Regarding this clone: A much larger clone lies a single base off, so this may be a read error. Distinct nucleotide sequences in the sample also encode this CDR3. The CDR3 DNA reads TGTGCCAGCAGTTTGCGGCTAGCGGACAACACCGGGGAGCTGTTTTTT. Translated, it gives CASSLRLADNTGELFF. J is TRBJ2-2 and V is TRBV27, with TRBD2 identical over 7 bases. The CDR3 is 16 residues long. Trimming cost V 3 bases and J 2 bases; bases outside gene matches: 6. CDR1 MNHEY and CDR2 SMNVEV come from the germline V gene (reference sequence).

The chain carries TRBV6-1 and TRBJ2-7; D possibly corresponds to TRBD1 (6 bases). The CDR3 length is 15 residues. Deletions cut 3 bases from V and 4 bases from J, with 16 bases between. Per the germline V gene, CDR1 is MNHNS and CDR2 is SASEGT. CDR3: CASSDSHRDWYEQYF. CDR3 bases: TGTGCCAGCAGTGATTCCCACAGGGATTGGTACGAGCAGTACTTC.

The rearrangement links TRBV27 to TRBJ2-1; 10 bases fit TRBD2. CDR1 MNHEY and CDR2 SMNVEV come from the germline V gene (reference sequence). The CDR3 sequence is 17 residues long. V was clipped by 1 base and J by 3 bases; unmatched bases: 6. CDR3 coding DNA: TGTGCCAGCAGTTTATGGCTAGCGGGAGAGTTCTACAATGAGCAGTTCTTC. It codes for CASSLWLAGEFYNEQFF.

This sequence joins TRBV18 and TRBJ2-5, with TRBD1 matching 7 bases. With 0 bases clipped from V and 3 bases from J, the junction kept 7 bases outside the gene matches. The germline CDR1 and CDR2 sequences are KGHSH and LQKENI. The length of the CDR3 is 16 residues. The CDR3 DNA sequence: TGTGCCAGCTCACCACCGATGGGACAGCCTAAAGAGACCCAGTACTTC. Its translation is CASSPPMGQPKETQYF.

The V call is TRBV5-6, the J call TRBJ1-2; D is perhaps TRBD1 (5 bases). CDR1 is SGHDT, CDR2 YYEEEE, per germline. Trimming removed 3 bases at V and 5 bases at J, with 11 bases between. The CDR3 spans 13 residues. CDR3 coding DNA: TGTGCCAGCAGCTGGGAGGAGGGGTATGGCTACACCTTC. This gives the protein CASSWEEGYGYTF.

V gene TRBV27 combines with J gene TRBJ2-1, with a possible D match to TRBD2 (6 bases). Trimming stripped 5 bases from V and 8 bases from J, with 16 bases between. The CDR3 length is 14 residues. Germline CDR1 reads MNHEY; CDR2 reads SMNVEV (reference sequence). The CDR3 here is CASSPTGLLDEQFF. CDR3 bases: TGTGCCAGCAGTCCAACGGGACTGTTAGATGAGCAGTTCTTC.

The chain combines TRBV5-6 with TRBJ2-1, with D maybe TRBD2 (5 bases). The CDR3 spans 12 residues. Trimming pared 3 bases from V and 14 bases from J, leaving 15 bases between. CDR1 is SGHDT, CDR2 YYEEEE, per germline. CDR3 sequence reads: CASSSLTRGEFF. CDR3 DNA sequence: TGTGCCAGCAGCTCCCTGACACGGGGAGAGTTCTTC. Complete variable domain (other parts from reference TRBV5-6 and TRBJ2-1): DAGVTQSPTHLIKTRGQQVTLRCSPKSGHDTVSWYQQALGQGPQFIFQYYEEEERQRGNFPDRFSGHQFPNYSSELNVNALLLGDSALYLCASSSLTRGEFFGPGTRLTVL.

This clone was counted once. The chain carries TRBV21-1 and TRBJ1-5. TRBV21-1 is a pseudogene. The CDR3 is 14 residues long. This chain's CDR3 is CASSPTLTNQPQHF. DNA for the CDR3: TGTGCCAGCAGCCCGACTCTTACCAATCAGCCCCAGCATTTT.

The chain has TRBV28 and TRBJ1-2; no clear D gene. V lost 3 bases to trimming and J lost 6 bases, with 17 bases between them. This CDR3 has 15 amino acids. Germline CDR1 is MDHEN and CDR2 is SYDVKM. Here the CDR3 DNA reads TGTGCCAGCAGTTTCCCCCGACGGGCATTTCATGGCTACACCTTC. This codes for CASSFPRRAFHGYTF.

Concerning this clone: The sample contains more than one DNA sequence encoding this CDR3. The CDR3 bases are TGTGCCAGCAGCTTTAAGGGGGACGAGCAGTACTTC. Encoded protein: CASSFKGDEQYF. J is TRBJ2-7 and V is TRBV5-4; perhaps TRBD1 as D (6 bases). The CDR3 covers 12 residues. Trimming shortened V by 2 bases and J by 5 bases, and 8 bases separated the two germline ends. Germline V gene sequence: CDR1 SGHNT, CDR2 YYREEE (reference sequence).

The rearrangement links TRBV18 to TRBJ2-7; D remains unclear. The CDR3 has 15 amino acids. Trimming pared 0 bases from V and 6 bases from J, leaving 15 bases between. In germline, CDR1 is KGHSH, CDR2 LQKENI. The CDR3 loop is CASSPPPPGALEQYF. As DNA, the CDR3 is TGTGCCAGCTCACCACCTCCACCCGGCGCCCTCGAGCAGTACTTC. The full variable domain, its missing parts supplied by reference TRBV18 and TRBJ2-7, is NAGVMQNPRHLVRRRGQEARLRCSPMKGHSHVYWYRQLPEEGLKFMVYLQKENIIDESGMPKERFSAEFPKEGPSILRIQQVVRGDSAAYFCASSPPPPGALEQYFGPGTRLTVT.

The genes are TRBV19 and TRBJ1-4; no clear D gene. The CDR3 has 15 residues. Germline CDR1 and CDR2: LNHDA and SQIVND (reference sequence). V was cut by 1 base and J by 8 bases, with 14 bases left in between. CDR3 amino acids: CASSIGGVDYEKLFF. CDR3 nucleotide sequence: TGTGCCAGTAGTATAGGAGGTGTGGATTACGAAAAACTGTTTTTT. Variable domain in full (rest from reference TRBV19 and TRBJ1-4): DGGITQSPKYLFRKEGQNVTLSCEQNLNHDAMYWYRQDPGQGLRLIYYSQIVNDFQKGDIAEGYSVSREKKESFPLTVTSAQKNPTAFYLCASSIGGVDYEKLFFGSGTQLSVL.

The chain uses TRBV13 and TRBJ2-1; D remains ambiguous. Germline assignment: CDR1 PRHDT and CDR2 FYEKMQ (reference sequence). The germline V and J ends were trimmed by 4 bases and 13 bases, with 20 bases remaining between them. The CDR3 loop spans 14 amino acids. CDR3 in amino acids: CASSYRSSRVGQFF. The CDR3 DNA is TGTGCCAGCAGCTATAGAAGTTCTAGGGTAGGTCAGTTCTTC.

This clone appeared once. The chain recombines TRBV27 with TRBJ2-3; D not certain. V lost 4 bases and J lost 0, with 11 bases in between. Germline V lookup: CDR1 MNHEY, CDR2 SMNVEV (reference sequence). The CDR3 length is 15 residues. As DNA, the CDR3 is TGTGCCAGCAGTTCCCCTCCGCGTAGCACAGATACGCAGTATTTT. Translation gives CASSSPPRSTDTQYF.

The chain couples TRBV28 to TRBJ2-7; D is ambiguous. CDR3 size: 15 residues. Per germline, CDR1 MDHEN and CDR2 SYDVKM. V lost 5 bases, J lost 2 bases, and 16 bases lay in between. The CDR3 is CASSASRHEAYEQYF. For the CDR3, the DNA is TGTGCCAGCAGTGCCTCCCGACATGAGGCCTACGAGCAGTACTTC.

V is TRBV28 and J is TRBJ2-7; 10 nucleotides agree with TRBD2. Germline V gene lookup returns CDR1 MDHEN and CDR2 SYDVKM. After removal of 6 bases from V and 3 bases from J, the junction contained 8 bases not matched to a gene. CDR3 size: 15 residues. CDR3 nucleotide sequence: TGTGCCAGCAGACAAATCCTAGCGGGAGTCTACGAGCAGTACTTC. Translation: CASRQILAGVYEQYF.

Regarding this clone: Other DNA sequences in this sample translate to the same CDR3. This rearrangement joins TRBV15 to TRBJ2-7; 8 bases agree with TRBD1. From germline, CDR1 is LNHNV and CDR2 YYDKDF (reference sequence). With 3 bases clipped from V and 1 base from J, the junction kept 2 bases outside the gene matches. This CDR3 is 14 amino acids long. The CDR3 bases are TGTGCCACCAGCAGTGACAGGGGTTCCTACGAGCAGTACTTC. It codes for CATSSDRGSYEQYF.

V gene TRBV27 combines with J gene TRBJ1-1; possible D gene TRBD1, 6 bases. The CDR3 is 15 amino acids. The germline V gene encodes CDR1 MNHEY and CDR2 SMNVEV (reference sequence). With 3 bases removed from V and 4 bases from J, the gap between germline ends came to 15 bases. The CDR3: CASSFDGGRSTEAFF. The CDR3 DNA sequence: TGTGCCAGCAGTTTCGATGGGGGCCGGAGCACTGAAGCTTTCTTT.

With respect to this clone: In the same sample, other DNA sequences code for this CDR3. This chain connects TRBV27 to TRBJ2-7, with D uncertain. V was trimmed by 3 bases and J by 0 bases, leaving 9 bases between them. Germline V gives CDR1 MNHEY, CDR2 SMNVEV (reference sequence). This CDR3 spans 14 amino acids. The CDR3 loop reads CASSFGVSSYEQYF. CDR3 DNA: TGTGCCAGCAGTTTTGGGGTTAGCTCCTACGAGCAGTACTTC.

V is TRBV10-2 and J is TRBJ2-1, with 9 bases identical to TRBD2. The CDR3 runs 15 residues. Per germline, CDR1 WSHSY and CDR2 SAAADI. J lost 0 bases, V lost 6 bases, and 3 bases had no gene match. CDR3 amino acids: CASRTSGTSYNEQFF. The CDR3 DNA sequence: TGCGCCAGCAGGACTAGCGGAACCTCCTACAATGAGCAGTTCTTC.